Below, 23 T cell receptor beta chains from the same sample are listed, as sequenced in a study of blood T cell repertoires in COVID-19. The data were produced by immunoSEQ multiplex PCR, yet TCRdb's version contains in-frame clones alone and is incomplete. The table shows 150,000 to 200,000 clones, with 75% to 80% occurring only once. Material for sequencing was peripheral blood. The source is an elderly woman with acute or convalescent COVID-19.

The J gene is TRBJ1-1, the V gene TRBV18; D not resolved. V was trimmed by 2 bases and J by 7 bases, leaving 11 bases between them. Germline V gene data show CDR1 as KGHSH and CDR2 as LQKENI. CDR3 size: 13 residues. Here the CDR3 DNA reads TGTGCCAGCTCACCAGTCGAGCGGGGTGAAGCTTTCTTT. This translates into CASSPVERGEAFF.

The V call is TRBV5-1, the J call TRBJ2-7; D not resolved. This CDR3 spans 15 amino acids. CDR1 and CDR2 (germline): SGHRS, YFSETQ. Trimming removed 6 bases from V and 6 bases from J, with 22 bases in between. CDR3 residues: CASIPEPKLGGEQYF. The CDR3 DNA reads as TGCGCCAGCATCCCCGAGCCCAAGCTCGGCGGCGAGCAGTACTTC.

Notes on this clone: The junction shows a germline mismatch at one end, possibly a read error. This chain links TRBV5-8 with TRBJ1-1, with a tentative D call TRBD1 (5 bases). The CDR3 runs to 16 residues. Germline-derived CDR1 and CDR2 are SGHTS and YDEGEE. The CDR3 here is CASSPWGYGVKTEAFF. In nucleotides, the CDR3 is TGTGCCAGCAGCCCATGGGGCTATGGGGTGAAGACTGAAGCTTTCTTT. Full variable domain (missing parts from reference TRBV5-8 and TRBJ1-1): EAGVTQSPTHLIKTRGQQATLRCSPISGHTSVYWYQQALGLGLQFLLWYDEGEERNRGNFPPRFSGRQFPNYSSELNVNALELEDSALYLCASSPWGYGVKTEAFFGQGTRLTVV.

This clone was seen more than once but under ten times. The chain recombines TRBV9 with TRBJ1-4, with 10 nucleotides matching TRBD1. The V gene's germline CDR1 is SGDLS and CDR2 YYNGEE. Unmatched junction bases numbered 5, after V lost 0 bases and J lost 0 bases. The CDR3 is 18 amino acids. The CDR3 reads CASSVGDRGGATNEKLFF. CDR3 sequence (DNA): TGTGCCAGCAGCGTAGGGGACAGGGGTGGAGCAACTAATGAAAAACTGTTTTTT.

V is TRBV2 and J is TRBJ2-2; no definite D call. Germline CDR1 reads SNHLY; CDR2 reads FYNNEI. The V gene lost 5 bases and the J gene lost 3 bases, with 4 bases spanning the gap. This CDR3 spans 12 amino acids. CDR3 coding DNA: TGTGCCAGCAGTAGAGACACCGGGGAGCTGTTTTTT. Its translation: CASSRDTGELFF.

The V gene is TRBV2, the J gene TRBJ2-5, with 10 bases fitting TRBD2. This CDR3 comprises 15 residues. Germline-derived CDR1 and CDR2 are SNHLY and FYNNEI. The V segment lost 6 bases and the J segment 5 bases; nucleotides outside the gene matches: 9. In nucleotides, the CDR3 is TGTGCCAGCAGAGTGAGCGGGAGGGCCGGTGAGACCCAGTACTTC. As protein: CASRVSGRAGETQYF.

This clone has just a few counts. The rearrangement uses TRBV10-1 and TRBJ2-1; 8 bases map to TRBD2. Looked up from germline, CDR1 is WNHNN and CDR2 is SYGVQD (reference sequence). This CDR3 has 15 residues. V shed 6 bases and J 7 bases; nucleotides not matched to a gene: 11. CDR3 bases: TGCGCCAGCAGCCCACGACTAGCGTCGGGGAATGAGCAGTTCTTC. Translation: CASSPRLASGNEQFF.

The rearrangement joins TRBV5-4 to TRBJ1-2, with 9 bases identical to TRBD1. The CDR3 runs 13 residues. Germline V gene lookup returns CDR1 SGHNT and CDR2 YYREEE (reference sequence). V dropped 3 bases and J dropped 5; count of bases not matched to a gene: 2. The CDR3 sequence: CASSWGQGYGYTF. The CDR3 nucleotides read TGTGCCAGCAGCTGGGGACAGGGATATGGCTACACCTTC.

The DNA for the CDR3 is TGTGCCAGCAGCTCCCCGGGACAGACCTACGAGCAGTACTTC. Translating gives CASSSPGQTYEQYF. The chain carries TRBV7-9 and TRBJ2-7, with TRBD1 matching 7 bases. The junction had 5 bases not matched to a gene; V was cut back by 4 bases and J by 2 bases. This CDR3 has 14 amino acids. Germline assignment: CDR1 SEHNR and CDR2 FQNEAQ (reference sequence).

The CDR3 loop reads CASSEWSQGITEAFF. CDR3 sequence (DNA): TGTGCCAGCAGTGAATGGTCGCAGGGGATCACTGAAGCTTTCTTT. This chain uses TRBV25-1 with TRBJ1-1; D may be TRBD1 (6 bases). V lost 1 base and J lost 4, with 13 bases in between. The CDR3 loop spans 15 amino acids. CDR1 MGHDK and CDR2 SYGVNS come from the germline V gene.

The rearrangement joins TRBV30 to TRBJ1-6; possibly TRBD1 for D (5 bases). Germline V gene data show CDR1 as GTSNPN and CDR2 as SVGIG (reference sequence). V lost 4 bases and J lost 8, with 12 bases in between. There are 13 residues in the CDR3. The DNA for the CDR3 is TGTGCCTGGACCCCCTGGGGGGATTCACCCCTCCACTTT. Translating gives CAWTPWGDSPLHF.

CDR3 sequence (DNA): TGCGCCAGCAGACAGGGGGCGGGATCAGCTAATGAAAAACTGTTTTTT. It encodes CASRQGAGSANEKLFF. The rearrangement uses TRBV5-1 and TRBJ1-4, with 9 bases matching TRBD1. CDR1 SGHRS and CDR2 YFSETQ come from the germline V gene. The trim removed 5 bases at V and 3 bases at J, leaving 8 bases unmatched. CDR3 size: 16 residues. The whole variable domain, filled in from reference TRBV5-1 and TRBJ1-4, reads KAGVTQTPRYLIKTRGQQVTLSCSPISGHRSVSWYQQTPGQGLQFLFEYFSETQRNKGNFPGRFSGRQFSNSRSEMNVSTLELGDSALYLCASRQGAGSANEKLFFGSGTQLSVL.

V usage is TRBV12-5 and J usage is TRBJ2-7; D remains unclear. The CDR3 is 12 residues long. The germline V and J ends were trimmed by 7 bases and 0 bases, with 7 bases remaining between them. From germline, CDR1 is LGHNT and CDR2 FRNRAP. CDR3 sequence reads: CASAQDSYEQYF. The CDR3 DNA sequence: TGTGCTAGTGCCCAGGACTCCTACGAGCAGTACTTC.

The V gene is TRBV15, the J gene TRBJ1-1; D call uncertain. Trimming left V 0 bases short and J 1 base short, with 24 bases between. CDR1 and CDR2 from the germline V gene are LNHNV and YYDKDF (reference sequence). CDR3 length: 20 amino acids. The CDR3 DNA is TGTGCCACCAGCAGAGATATCGTCGGATCGAGGGCGGGAACGAACACTGAAGCTTTCTTT. This translates into CATSRDIVGSRAGTNTEAFF.

This rearrangement joins TRBV18 to TRBJ2-7; possibly TRBD1 for D (5 bases). Germline CDR1 and CDR2: KGHSH and LQKENI. This CDR3 contains 14 residues. V lost 6 bases and J 3 bases, leaving 15 bases between the germline ends. The CDR3: CASSGQGWGYEQYF. The CDR3 DNA sequence: TGTGCCAGCTCCGGACAAGGTTGGGGCTACGAGCAGTACTTC.

V gene TRBV19 combines with J gene TRBJ2-3; 7 positions agree with TRBD2. The germline gives CDR1 LNHDA, CDR2 SQIVND (reference sequence). The ends lost 3 bases at V and 0 bases at J; junction bases unmatched: 3. This CDR3 comprises 15 residues. CDR3 sequence: CASSMRERSTDTQYF. The CDR3 bases are TGTGCCAGTAGTATGCGGGAGAGGAGCACAGATACGCAGTATTTT.

CDR3 nucleotide sequence: TGTGCCAGCAGCTTGGACAGCCTTAACTATGGCTACACCTTC. The encoded protein is CASSLDSLNYGYTF. This chain connects TRBV6-1 to TRBJ1-2; a weak D match, TRBD1 (6 bases). Germline CDR1 reads MNHNS; CDR2 reads SASEGT. Between the trimmed V and J ends, which lost 6 bases and 1 base, there was a span of 12 bases. This CDR3 is built from 14 residues.

CDR3 sequence (DNA): TGTGCCAGCTCACCAGGGCTCCTACAAGGGGGTGAAGCTTTCTTT. Translation gives CASSPGLLQGGEAFF. This chain links TRBV18 with TRBJ1-1; D perhaps matches TRBD1 (6 bases). This CDR3 region has 15 residues. CDR1 KGHSH and CDR2 LQKENI come from the germline V gene. Deletions cut 2 bases from V and 7 bases from J, with 17 bases between.

The chain employs TRBV3-1 (or the pseudogene TRBV3-2) and TRBJ2-2; a possible D gene is TRBD2 (5 bases). The CDR3 is 17 residues long. The V and J ends lost 4 bases and 3 bases respectively, with 18 bases between them. Looked up from germline, CDR1 is LGHDT and CDR2 is YNNKEL (reference sequence). The CDR3 here is CASSLRKRGGYTGELFF. The CDR3, as DNA: TGTGCCAGCAGCCTCCGTAAACGGGGTGGATACACCGGGGAGCTGTTTTTT.

A single count supports this clone. J is TRBJ1-1 and V is TRBV9; weak D call: TRBD1 (6 bases). This CDR3 is built from 15 residues. Trimming stripped 3 bases from V and 5 bases from J, with 17 bases between. Per germline, CDR1 SGDLS and CDR2 YYNGEE. CDR3 nucleotide sequence: TGTGCCAGCAGCGCGAACGGGGGGGCCCGGACTGAAGCTTTCTTT. This translates into CASSANGGARTEAFF. The variable domain in full, with the rest retrieved from reference TRBV9 and TRBJ1-1, is DSGVTQTPKHLITATGQRVTLRCSPRSGDLSVYWYQQSLDQGLQFLIQYYNGEERAKGNILERFSAQQFPDLHSELNLSSLELGDSALYFCASSANGGARTEAFFGQGTRLTVV.

The chain uses TRBV6-5 and TRBJ2-5; 7 bases fit TRBD1. The germline gives CDR1 MNHEY, CDR2 SVGAGI. There are 15 residues in the CDR3. With 8 bases clipped from V and 5 bases from J, the junction kept 14 bases outside the gene matches. The CDR3 DNA is TGTGCCAGCGGGGACAGTTTAAGGGGATGGGAGACCCAGTACTTC. This gives the protein CASGDSLRGWETQYF.

The chain couples TRBV28 to TRBJ1-2; D ambiguous. Germline CDR1 MDHEN, CDR2 SYDVKM. V shed 3 bases and J shed 1 base, with 9 bases lying between them. The CDR3 runs to 14 residues. This CDR3 is CASSLWQDNYGYTF. CDR3 DNA: TGTGCCAGCAGTTTGTGGCAGGATAACTATGGCTACACCTTC.

The rearrangement links TRBV27 to TRBJ1-1; D is undetermined. V was clipped by 5 bases and J by 3 bases, with 16 bases between them. Germline CDR1 is MNHEY and CDR2 is SMNVEV (reference sequence). The CDR3 has 15 amino acids. CDR3: CASSPFSRGYTEAFF. In DNA, the CDR3 is TGTGCCAGCAGTCCGTTCTCCAGAGGCTACACTGAAGCTTTCTTT.